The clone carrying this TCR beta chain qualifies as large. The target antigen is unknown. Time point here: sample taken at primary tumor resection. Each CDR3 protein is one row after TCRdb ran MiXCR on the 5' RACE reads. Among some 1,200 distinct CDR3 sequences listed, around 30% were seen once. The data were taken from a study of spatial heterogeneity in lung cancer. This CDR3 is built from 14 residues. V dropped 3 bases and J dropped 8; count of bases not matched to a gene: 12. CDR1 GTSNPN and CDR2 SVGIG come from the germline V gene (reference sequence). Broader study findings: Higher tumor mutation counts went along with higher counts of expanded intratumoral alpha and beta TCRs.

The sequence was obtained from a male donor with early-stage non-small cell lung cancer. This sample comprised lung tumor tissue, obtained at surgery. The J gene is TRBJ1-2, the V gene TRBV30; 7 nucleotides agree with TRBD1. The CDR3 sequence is CAWSLQGSRIGYTF. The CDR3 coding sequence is TGTGCCTGGAGCCTACAGGGGAGTCGTATAGGCTACACCTTC.